Below, 7 T cell receptor beta chains from the same sample are listed, as sequenced in a study of T cells after posttransplantation cyclophosphamide. Profiled with immunoSEQ multiplex PCR; TCRdb holds only in-frame clones, not every one. This repertoire shows 15,000 or so clones, 77% found once; its top ten account for approximately 31%. Cyclophosphamide on days +3 and +4 followed busulfan-fludarabine conditioning and a marrow graft. The sequences come from CD8+ T cells sorted from PBMCs, collected 1903 days after a stem cell transplant with posttransplant cyclophosphamide. The receptors were sampled from a female patient aged 35-55 years who received an allogeneic stem cell transplant from a related donor, was CMV-positive, and had no GVHD. Some T cells here may be from the graft donor.

The CDR3 reads CASSLIGTSFTGELFF. The DNA of the CDR3 is TGCGCCAGCAGCTTGATCGGGACTAGCTTTACCGGGGAGCTGTTTTTT. The chain combines TRBV5-1 with TRBJ2-2; 9 nucleotides match TRBD2. Germline loops: CDR1 SGHRS, CDR2 YFSETQ. This CDR3 spans 16 amino acids. Unmatched junction bases numbered 6, after V lost 1 base and J lost 5 bases. Based on the CDR3 plus reference TRBV5-1 and TRBJ2-2, the full variable domain is KAGVTQTPRYLIKTRGQQVTLSCSPISGHRSVSWYQQTPGQGLQFLFEYFSETQRNKGNFPGRFSGRQFSNSRSEMNVSTLELGDSALYLCASSLIGTSFTGELFFGEGSRLTVL.

The rearrangement joins TRBV27 to TRBJ2-5; TRBD2 matches at 11 bases. The junction had 13 bases not matched to a gene; V was cut back by 5 bases and J by 5 bases. Germline V CDR1 and CDR2: MNHEY, SMNVEV (reference sequence). The CDR3 contains 17 residues. The CDR3 nucleotides are TGTGCCAGCAGTCCCGTAGGGACTAGCGGCCCCCAGGAGACCCAGTACTTC. Translated: CASSPVGTSGPQETQYF.

The chain joins TRBV27 to TRBJ2-7; the D gene is possibly TRBD1 (5 bases). V dropped 5 bases and J dropped 5 bases, with 13 bases sitting between them. CDR3 size: 13 residues. Per germline, CDR1 MNHEY and CDR2 SMNVEV (reference sequence). The CDR3 loop is CASSRRVGHEQYF. The CDR3 DNA is TGTGCCAGCAGTCGCAGGGTGGGCCACGAGCAGTACTTC.

The V call is TRBV4-1, the J call TRBJ2-5, with D perhaps TRBD2 (5 bases). Per germline, CDR1 MGHRA and CDR2 YSYEKL. The V end was cut by 0 bases, the J end by 0 bases, with 8 bases between. This CDR3 has 15 residues. The CDR3: CASSQDPGNQETQYF. The DNA of the CDR3 is TGCGCCAGCAGCCAAGATCCCGGGAACCAAGAGACCCAGTACTTC.

The rearrangement uses TRBV27 and TRBJ1-5; D possibly corresponds to TRBD1 (5 bases). V dropped 0 bases and J dropped 1 base, with 13 bases sitting between them. This CDR3 is built from 17 residues. Germline V gives CDR1 MNHEY, CDR2 SMNVEV (reference sequence). CDR3: CASSLSGPGGSNQPQHF. CDR3 DNA: TGTGCCAGCAGTTTATCAGGCCCCGGGGGAAGCAATCAGCCCCAGCATTTT.

A few counts support this clone. This rearrangement joins TRBV5-4 to TRBJ2-1, with a possible D match to TRBD2 (6 bases). The CDR3 covers 17 residues. The V and J ends lost 1 base and 0 bases respectively, with 14 bases between them. Per the germline V gene, CDR1 is SGHNT and CDR2 is YYREEE (reference sequence). This chain's CDR3 is CASSLRGRGASYNEQFF. CDR3 DNA sequence: TGTGCCAGCAGCTTGAGGGGCCGCGGGGCCTCCTACAATGAGCAGTTCTTC.

The rearrangement uses TRBV4-3 and TRBJ1-1; no clear D gene. Trimming took off 2 bases at V and 5 bases at J, with 9 bases between the two ends. This CDR3 contains 13 residues. Germline loops: CDR1 LGHNA, CDR2 YSLEER. This chain's CDR3 is CASSQREITEAFF. The CDR3 coding sequence is TGCGCCAGCAGCCAAAGGGAGATAACTGAAGCTTTCTTT.